Following are 4 T cell receptor beta chains from one sample sequenced in a study of blood T cell repertoires in COVID-19. Here immunoSEQ multiplex PCR was the method, and the copy in TCRdb shows in-frame clones only, minus some. The sample yields 60,000 to 80,000 clones, 65% to 85% seen once. Source material: peripheral blood. These TCRs come from a man aged 45 to 65 with COVID-19, enrolled during active disease.

This clone was observed a single time. This chain links TRBV20-1 with TRBJ2-5; 12 bases are shared with TRBD2. Germline V lookup: CDR1 DFQATT, CDR2 SNEGSKA (reference sequence). The CDR3 covers 14 residues. V dropped 3 bases and J dropped 5; count of bases not matched to a gene: 4. The CDR3, as DNA: TGCAGTGCTAGTCTAACTAGCGGGAGGGAGACCCAGTACTTC. This codes for CSASLTSGRETQYF.

This clone occurred once. CDR3 protein: CASSELGLAGAGGYTF. The DNA of the CDR3 is TGTGCCAGCAGTGAATTGGGTTTGGCGGGCGCTGGTGGCTACACCTTC. V gene TRBV25-1 combines with J gene TRBJ1-2; D call uncertain. CDR1 and CDR2 (germline): MGHDK, SYGVNS. This CDR3 contains 16 residues. Trimming took off 1 base at V and 7 bases at J, with 19 bases between the two ends.

A single count supports this clone. The rearrangement joins TRBV27 to TRBJ2-7; tentative D call: TRBD2 (5 bases). Germline CDR1 MNHEY, CDR2 SMNVEV (reference sequence). The CDR3 has 15 residues. Trimming pared 7 bases from V and 3 bases from J, leaving 19 bases between. CDR3 loop: CASTLGLGAGYEQYF. The CDR3 coding sequence is TGTGCCAGCACCCTAGGACTGGGAGCAGGCTACGAGCAGTACTTC.

This clone was seen more than once but under ten times. V usage is TRBV30 and J usage is TRBJ1-5, with TRBD1 matching 9 bases. With V trimmed by 4 bases and J by 2 bases, 9 bases remained unmatched. Germline lookup yields CDR1 GTSNPN and CDR2 SVGIG (reference sequence). The CDR3 has 16 residues. The CDR3 DNA reads as TGTGCCTGGACCCCAAGTTGGGACAGGGGCAATCAGCCCCAGCATTTT. It yields the protein CAWTPSWDRGNQPQHF.